A selection of T cell receptor beta chains follows, all from one sample in a study of a mutant IDH1 vaccine in newly diagnosed glioma. Clones were sequenced by immunoSEQ multiplex PCR, and TCRdb holds only the in-frame ones, with some missing. The data hold 100,000 to 150,000 clones, with over 75% observed a single time. Their recognized antigens are unknown. The material was PBMCs, obtained from a glioma patient whose treatment included an IDH1 peptide vaccine. The receptors were sampled from a man aged 35-49 years with glioma. Each CDR3 is given with its conserved first and last residue. Fields, in order: J gene, clone size, D gene, V gene, CDR3 protein, CDR3 DNA. The D gene is left open where the match is weak. A row's size may be missing; if present it is once, few, many or a size class.

j_call: TRBJ2-1; clone_size: NA; d_call: NA; v_call: TRBV7-8; cdr3_aa: CASSLVGNEQFF; cdr3_nt: TGTGCCAGCAGCTTAGTAGGCAATGAGCAGTTCTTC
j_call: TRBJ2-3; clone_size: NA; d_call: NA; v_call: TRBV7-3; cdr3_aa: CASSPHGFPSSTDTQYF; cdr3_nt: TGTGCCAGCAGCCCCCACGGGTTTCCTTCTAGCACAGATACGCAGTATTTT
j_call: TRBJ2-3; clone_size: NA; d_call: TRBD1; v_call: TRBV27; cdr3_aa: CASSRTGATDTQYF; cdr3_nt: TGTGCCAGCAGCCGGACAGGGGCCACAGATACGCAGTATTTT
j_call: TRBJ2-1; clone_size: NA; d_call: NA; v_call: TRBV6-4; cdr3_aa: CASSQSSYNEQFF; cdr3_nt: TGTGCCAGCAGCCAGAGCTCCTACAATGAGCAGTTCTTC
j_call: TRBJ1-2; clone_size: few; d_call: NA; v_call: TRBV7-2; cdr3_aa: CASSRDDAGYTF; cdr3_nt: TGTGCCAGCAGCCGGGACGACGCTGGCTACACCTTC
j_call: TRBJ2-2; clone_size: NA; d_call: NA; v_call: TRBV7-2; cdr3_aa: CAIVSRRNTGELFF; cdr3_nt: TGTGCCATCGTTAGCAGAAGGAACACCGGGGAGCTGTTTTTT
j_call: TRBJ2-7; clone_size: NA; d_call: NA; v_call: TRBV9; cdr3_aa: CASSVSGQKSDEQYF; cdr3_nt: TGTGCCAGCAGCGTTTCGGGGCAAAAAAGCGACGAGCAGTACTTC
j_call: TRBJ1-2; clone_size: NA; d_call: NA; v_call: TRBV6-6; cdr3_aa: CASSFGTNYGYTF; cdr3_nt: TGTGCCAGCAGTTTCGGGACTAACTATGGCTACACCTTC
j_call: TRBJ1-6; clone_size: NA; d_call: TRBD1; v_call: TRBV2; cdr3_aa: CASSAGQGASSPLHF; cdr3_nt: TGTGCCAGCAGCGCGGGACAGGGGGCATCTTCACCCCTCCACTTT
j_call: TRBJ1-5; clone_size: once; d_call: NA; v_call: TRBV18; cdr3_aa: CASSRLGAGVNQPQHF; cdr3_nt: TGTGCCAGCTCACGACTTGGGGCGGGCGTCAATCAGCCCCAGCATTTT
j_call: TRBJ2-2; clone_size: NA; d_call: NA; v_call: TRBV7-2; cdr3_aa: CASSLEAVYTGELFF; cdr3_nt: TGTGCCAGCAGCTTAGAGGCCGTCTACACCGGGGAGCTGTTTTTT
j_call: TRBJ2-2; clone_size: NA; d_call: NA; v_call: TRBV7-2; cdr3_aa: CASSQGDRFPTGELFF; cdr3_nt: TGCGCCAGCAGCCAAGGGGACCGGTTCCCCACCGGGGAGCTGTTTTTT
j_call: TRBJ2-5; clone_size: NA; d_call: TRBD2; v_call: TRBV6-5; cdr3_aa: CASSRTSGAQETQYF; cdr3_nt: TGTGCCAGCAGTAGAACTAGCGGGGCTCAAGAGACCCAGTACTTC
j_call: TRBJ2-2; clone_size: NA; d_call: NA; v_call: TRBV4-3; cdr3_aa: CASSQGDRRLGELFF; cdr3_nt: TGCGCCAGCAGCCAGGGGGACCGGAGATTAGGGGAGCTGTTTTTT
j_call: TRBJ2-7; clone_size: NA; d_call: TRBD1; v_call: TRBV10-3; cdr3_aa: CAISEAGQGRREQYF; cdr3_nt: TGTGCCATCAGTGAGGCCGGACAGGGGAGAAGGGAGCAGTACTTC
j_call: TRBJ1-2; clone_size: few; d_call: NA; v_call: TRBV19; cdr3_aa: CASNPRDNNYGYTF; cdr3_nt: TGTGCCAGTAACCCCCGGGACAATAACTATGGCTACACCTTC
j_call: TRBJ1-4; clone_size: NA; d_call: TRBD1; v_call: TRBV7-2; cdr3_aa: CASSLDGTGGNEKLFF; cdr3_nt: TGTGCCAGCAGCTTAGATGGGACAGGGGGTAATGAAAAACTGTTTTTT
j_call: TRBJ2-1; clone_size: NA; d_call: TRBD2; v_call: TRBV2; cdr3_aa: CASSDEAGGYNEQFF; cdr3_nt: TGTGCCAGCAGTGATGAAGCGGGAGGCTACAATGAGCAGTTCTTC
j_call: TRBJ2-3; clone_size: NA; d_call: TRBD1; v_call: TRBV5-4; cdr3_aa: CASSPKARQGAGDTQYF; cdr3_nt: TGTGCCAGCAGCCCAAAAGCCAGACAGGGCGCGGGAGATACGCAGTATTTT
j_call: TRBJ2-7; clone_size: NA; d_call: TRBD2; v_call: TRBV7-2; cdr3_aa: CASSLGRGGNEQYF; cdr3_nt: TGTGCCAGCAGCTTAGGGCGGGGGGGCAACGAGCAGTACTTC
j_call: TRBJ2-2; clone_size: NA; d_call: NA; v_call: TRBV6-1; cdr3_aa: CASHPPGLTTGELFF; cdr3_nt: TGTGCCAGCCATCCTCCGGGACTCACCACCGGGGAGCTGTTTTTT
j_call: TRBJ2-7; clone_size: NA; d_call: NA; v_call: TRBV2; cdr3_aa: CASLPDSSYEQYF; cdr3_nt: TGTGCCAGTCTCCCGGACAGCTCCTACGAGCAGTACTTC
j_call: TRBJ1-5; clone_size: few; d_call: NA; v_call: TRBV7-2; cdr3_aa: CASSLVPGHQPQHF; cdr3_nt: TGTGCCAGCAGCTTAGTCCCAGGGCATCAGCCCCAGCATTTT
j_call: TRBJ2-3; clone_size: few; d_call: NA; v_call: TRBV20-1; cdr3_aa: CSVRDIPHLF; cdr3_nt: TGCAGTGTCCGGGACATACCACACCTTTTT
j_call: TRBJ1-5; clone_size: few; d_call: TRBD1; v_call: TRBV19; cdr3_aa: CASSARQGGNQPQHF; cdr3_nt: TGTGCCAGTAGTGCGAGACAGGGGGGTAATCAGCCCCAGCATTTT
j_call: TRBJ1-3; clone_size: NA; d_call: NA; v_call: TRBV19; cdr3_aa: CATDTGSGNTIYF; cdr3_nt: TGTGCCACCGACACCGGCTCTGGAAACACCATATATTTT
j_call: TRBJ1-2; clone_size: NA; d_call: TRBD1; v_call: TRBV30; cdr3_aa: CAWSDPGQGPKYGYTF; cdr3_nt: TGTGCCTGGAGTGACCCAGGACAGGGGCCTAAGTATGGCTACACCTTC
j_call: TRBJ2-3; clone_size: NA; d_call: TRBD2; v_call: TRBV19; cdr3_aa: CASSMFSGERPDTQYF; cdr3_nt: TGTGCCAGTAGTATGTTCAGCGGGGAGAGGCCAGATACGCAGTATTTT
j_call: TRBJ1-4; clone_size: NA; d_call: TRBD1; v_call: TRBV15; cdr3_aa: CATSSAGTGINEKLFF; cdr3_nt: TGTGCCACCAGCAGCGCAGGGACAGGGATTAATGAAAAACTGTTTTTT
j_call: TRBJ2-1; clone_size: once; d_call: NA; v_call: TRBV29-1; cdr3_aa: CSAGVGGYNEQFF; cdr3_nt: TGCAGCGCTGGGGTGGGGGGCTACAATGAGCAGTTCTTC
j_call: TRBJ2-5; clone_size: NA; d_call: NA; v_call: TRBV10-2; cdr3_aa: CASSSGVETQYF; cdr3_nt: TGCGCCAGCAGTTCGGGTGTAGAGACCCAGTACTTC
j_call: TRBJ2-3; clone_size: NA; d_call: NA; v_call: TRBV4-2; cdr3_aa: CASSQLGESLAAGNTDTQYF; cdr3_nt: TGTGCCAGCAGCCAACTCGGGGAATCCTTAGCGGCAGGAAACACAGATACGCAGTATTTT
j_call: TRBJ2-3; clone_size: once; d_call: NA; v_call: TRBV11-3; cdr3_aa: CASSEQGDTDTQYF; cdr3_nt: TGTGCCAGCAGCGAACAGGGAGACACAGATACGCAGTATTTT
j_call: TRBJ2-5; clone_size: NA; d_call: TRBD1; v_call: TRBV10-3; cdr3_aa: CAIGDRGQETQYF; cdr3_nt: TGTGCCATCGGGGACAGGGGCCAAGAGACCCAGTACTTC
j_call: TRBJ1-6; clone_size: NA; d_call: TRBD1; v_call: TRBV11-2; cdr3_aa: CASSRRRDRTNSPLHF; cdr3_nt: TGTGCCAGCAGTAGGAGACGGGACAGGACTAATTCACCCCTCCACTTT
j_call: TRBJ2-7; clone_size: NA; d_call: NA; v_call: TRBV28; cdr3_aa: CASTQGNYEQYF; cdr3_nt: TGTGCCAGCACCCAGGGAAACTACGAGCAGTACTTC
j_call: TRBJ1-1; clone_size: NA; d_call: NA; v_call: TRBV6-6; cdr3_aa: CASSYSLMLNTEAFF; cdr3_nt: TGTGCCAGCAGTTACTCTCTGATGCTGAACACTGAAGCTTTCTTT
j_call: TRBJ2-5; clone_size: few; d_call: TRBD1; v_call: TRBV19; cdr3_aa: CASSIGTGEDETQYF; cdr3_nt: TGTGCCAGTAGTATAGGGACAGGGGAAGACGAGACCCAGTACTTC
j_call: TRBJ2-5; clone_size: NA; d_call: TRBD1; v_call: TRBV9; cdr3_aa: CASSIRTGQETQYF; cdr3_nt: TGTGCCAGCAGCATCCGGACAGGCCAAGAGACCCAGTACTTC
j_call: TRBJ2-3; clone_size: NA; d_call: TRBD2; v_call: TRBV19; cdr3_aa: CATSMGQGPGGRADTQYF; cdr3_nt: TGTGCCACCTCCATGGGGCAGGGACCGGGAGGGAGGGCAGATACGCAGTATTTT
j_call: TRBJ2-7; clone_size: NA; d_call: TRBD1; v_call: TRBV10-3; cdr3_aa: CAISEPYRGDEQYF; cdr3_nt: TGTGCCATCAGTGAGCCCTACAGGGGCGACGAGCAGTACTTC
j_call: TRBJ1-2; clone_size: few; d_call: NA; v_call: TRBV28; cdr3_aa: CASSPRTYGYTF; cdr3_nt: TGTGCCAGCAGTCCACGGACCTATGGCTACACCTTC
j_call: TRBJ2-1; clone_size: once; d_call: TRBD2; v_call: TRBV7-3; cdr3_aa: CASSLGGPSSYNEQFF; cdr3_nt: TGTGCCAGCAGCTTGGGAGGGCCCAGCTCCTACAATGAGCAGTTCTTC
j_call: TRBJ1-2; clone_size: once; d_call: NA; v_call: TRBV9; cdr3_aa: CASTQGYGYTF; cdr3_nt: TGTGCCAGCACCCAGGGGTATGGCTACACCTTC
j_call: TRBJ2-5; clone_size: NA; d_call: TRBD1; v_call: TRBV29-1; cdr3_aa: CSATRGRGETQYF; cdr3_nt: TGCAGCGCCACCAGGGGGCGCGGGGAGACCCAGTACTTC
j_call: TRBJ2-1; clone_size: NA; d_call: NA; v_call: TRBV7-9; cdr3_aa: CASSLGLASHNEQFF; cdr3_nt: TGTGCCAGCAGCTTAGGGCTAGCTAGCCACAATGAGCAGTTCTTC
j_call: TRBJ2-7; clone_size: once; d_call: NA; v_call: TRBV5-1; cdr3_aa: CASSLGYRESSYEQYF; cdr3_nt: TGCGCCAGCAGCTTGGGTTACAGGGAAAGCTCCTACGAGCAGTACTTC
j_call: TRBJ2-7; clone_size: once; d_call: NA; v_call: TRBV10-3; cdr3_aa: CATTHGKGYYEQYF; cdr3_nt: TGTGCCACAACCCATGGTAAGGGATACTACGAGCAGTACTTC
j_call: TRBJ2-1; clone_size: NA; d_call: TRBD1; v_call: TRBV28; cdr3_aa: CASRRGRASSYNEQFF; cdr3_nt: TGTGCCAGCAGGAGGGGGCGGGCCAGCTCCTACAATGAGCAGTTCTTC
j_call: TRBJ1-4; clone_size: NA; d_call: TRBD1; v_call: TRBV6-4; cdr3_aa: CASSDPGTGVRGEKLFF; cdr3_nt: TGTGCCAGCAGTGATCCCGGGACAGGGGTTCGAGGTGAAAAACTGTTTTTT
j_call: TRBJ2-1; clone_size: NA; d_call: NA; v_call: TRBV20-1; cdr3_aa: CSALNNEQFF; cdr3_nt: TGCAGTGCCCTTAACAATGAGCAGTTCTTC
j_call: TRBJ1-4; clone_size: NA; d_call: TRBD1; v_call: TRBV30; cdr3_aa: CAWSSGTGTTNEKLFF; cdr3_nt: TGTGCCTGGAGTTCCGGGACAGGGACAACTAATGAAAAACTGTTTTTT
j_call: TRBJ2-3; clone_size: NA; d_call: TRBD1; v_call: TRBV15; cdr3_aa: CATSTDRGRTDTQYF; cdr3_nt: TGTGCCACCAGCACCGACAGGGGACGGACAGATACGCAGTATTTT
j_call: TRBJ2-1; clone_size: once; d_call: TRBD1; v_call: TRBV5-6; cdr3_aa: CASSVGDRGFEQFF; cdr3_nt: TGTGCCAGCAGCGTGGGGGACAGGGGGTTTGAGCAGTTCTTC
j_call: TRBJ2-3; clone_size: NA; d_call: TRBD1; v_call: TRBV5-5; cdr3_aa: CASSWTGDTQYF; cdr3_nt: TGTGCCAGCAGCTGGACAGGGGATACGCAGTATTTT
j_call: TRBJ2-7; clone_size: NA; d_call: TRBD1; v_call: TRBV14; cdr3_aa: CASSQAPFTGEGWEQYF; cdr3_nt: TGTGCCAGCAGCCAAGCTCCGTTTACAGGGGAAGGATGGGAGCAGTACTTC
j_call: TRBJ1-2; clone_size: few; d_call: NA; v_call: TRBV6-1; cdr3_aa: CASSEALWSNYGYTF; cdr3_nt: TGTGCCAGCAGTGAAGCGCTGTGGTCTAACTATGGCTACACCTTC